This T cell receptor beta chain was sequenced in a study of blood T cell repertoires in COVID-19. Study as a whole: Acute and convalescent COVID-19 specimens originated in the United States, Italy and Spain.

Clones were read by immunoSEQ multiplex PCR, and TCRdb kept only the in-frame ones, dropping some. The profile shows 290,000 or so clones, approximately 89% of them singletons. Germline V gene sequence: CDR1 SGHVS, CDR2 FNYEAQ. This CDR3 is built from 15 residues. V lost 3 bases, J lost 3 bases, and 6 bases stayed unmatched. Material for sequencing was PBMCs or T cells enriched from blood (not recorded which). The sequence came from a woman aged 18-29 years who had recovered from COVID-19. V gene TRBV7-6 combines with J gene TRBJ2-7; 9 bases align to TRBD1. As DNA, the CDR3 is TGTGCCAGCAGCTTGGGCGGGACAGGGAGCTACGAGCAGTACTTC. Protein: CASSLGGTGSYEQYF.